This TCR beta chain stems from a study of T cell responses to AZD1222 COVID-19 vaccine (dated by TCRdb to the early 2020s). The study in broad terms: A total of about 250 trial participants underwent TCR sequencing, of whom 200 to 220 had received two doses of AZD1222 and 26 had received two doses of the MenACWY control vaccine. Trial participants were enrolled by age into 18-55, 56-69 and 70-plus year subgroups, with around 150, 28 and 57 TCR-sequenced participants respectively.

What the study reported, not specific to this receptor: After two AZD1222 doses, both the breadth and the depth of spike-specific TCRs were significantly higher than at day 0 and than in MenACWY recipients. The 56-69-year group was small, and its depth increase did not reach significance, likely because of low power. Vaccine-associated CD4 TCRs spanned the whole spike protein, with dominant responses in regions 160-218 and 743-854. Most participants were white British and females outnumbered males, and the authors suggested that clonal diversity may have been underestimated. Nearly half of unique spike-specific TCRs reportedly recognized epitopes outside regions mutated in the B.1.351 and B.1.1.7 variants. No day 14 peak-response samples were available, so repertoires were characterized only after the peak T cell response. Conclusions about previously exposed vaccinees are limited, since just 5 to 7 AZD1222 recipients were seropositive for SARS-CoV-2 at baseline.

The table lists this clone with a count of one. Its antigen specificity is not known. The input lacks base qualities; no much larger clone sits a single base away. Germline trimming amounts to 6 bases on V and 5 bases on J, with 9 as the count of junction bases outside the gene matches. From cysteine to phenylalanine, the CDR3 is 16 amino acids long. Only the CDR3 region is kept as DNA, spanning 48 bases read in frame from base 1. CDR1 and CDR2, looked up from the germline V gene, are KGHSH and LQKENI. The CDR3 regions of human TCRbeta chains were analyzed by immunosequencing. For the original study's pipeline: TCRs in the repertoires were matched against a reference library of SARS-CoV-2-specific TCRs that had been generated with the MIRA antigen-specificity platform. Breadth was defined as the fraction of unique TCRs that were SARS-CoV-2-associated. Depth was defined as the fraction of total T cells that were SARS-CoV-2-associated. Using the MIRA data, every spike-specific TCR was mapped to the spike region that the TCR reacted to and assigned to either a CD4 or a CD8 class. Log10-transformed breadth and depth values were compared by one-way ANOVA with Sidak's multiple comparisons tests. TCRdb obtained this table from immuneACCESS and retained in-frame rearrangements with V and J assigned. These tables miss some clones; where compared with another copy, unresolved V genes account for less than half of the shortfall, and the remainder is unexplained. The DNA gave D and trimming, while V, J and clone size come from that table. The sample records 44,000 or so clones, 80% of which are singletons. The top ten constitute about 20% of the sample.

The sample's time point label, in plain terms: about 28 days (+/-7) after the second vaccine dose. The treatment or condition label on this specimen signifies: meningococcal conjugate vaccine given as trial control. Vaccinee samples were obtained from the UK trials COV001 and COV002, which included a single-blind randomized controlled phase 2/3 trial of AZD1222 (ChAdOx1 nCoV-19) in healthy adults. For TCRbeta chain sequencing, PBMC samples were collected from trial participants at day 0 and at day 28 after the second dose. The sequence was collected from an adult who received the MenACWY meningococcal vaccine as a control. The chain is assembled from TRBV18 and TRBJ2-3; TRBD2 agrees with 12 junctional bases. The sequencing used peripheral blood, collected 28 days after the second dose of the MenACWY control vaccine. The DNA is as follows: TGTGCCAGCTCTCTAGCGGGGGGGTCCTTCCGAGATACGCAGTATTTT. The encoded protein is CASSLAGGSFRDTQYF.